This TCR beta chain was documented in a study of T cell repertoires in cytomegalovirus infection. On the study more broadly: HLA-B-restricted CMV epitopes that are well studied, plus recently identified HLA-C-restricted ones, were used by the study. Public TCR beta signatures indicated both CMV infection and matching HLA type.

This CDR3 spans 19 amino acids. Per the germline V gene, CDR1 is SGHTS and CDR2 is YDEGEE. Trimming took off 4 bases at V and 0 bases at J, with 20 bases between the two ends. Study-wide findings and caveats: Identification of carriers of CMV plus the relevant HLA was performed using cumulative public TCR beta family frequency. HLA-C-restricted, CMV-specific TCR beta clonotypes were dominant ex vivo.

In regard to this clonotype: The antigen is undetermined.

One entry per CDR3 protein, called by TCRdb with MiXCR from the reads. The repertoire consists of about 920,000 distinct CDR3 sequences, with around 29% occurring once and the leading ten covering roughly 13%. The genes are TRBV5-8 and TRBJ2-6; possible D gene TRBD2, 6 bases. The sample consisted of cultured CD8+ T cells from PBMCs, taken from culture after CMV antigen stimulation. This clonotype was obtained from a human donor in good health (CMV status not recorded). Some clones in this sample may be carry-over from other donors' samples. This CDR3 is CASSVGGRLFFSGANVLTF. CDR3 coding DNA: TGTGCCAGCAGCGTGGGGGGACGGCTGTTCTTCTCTGGGGCCAACGTCCTGACTTTC. The full variable domain, its missing parts supplied by reference TRBV5-8 and TRBJ2-6, is EAGVTQSPTHLIKTRGQQATLRCSPISGHTSVYWYQQALGLGLQFLLWYDEGEERNRGNFPPRFSGRQFPNYSSELNVNALELEDSALYLCASSVGGRLFFSGANVLTFGAGSRLTVL.